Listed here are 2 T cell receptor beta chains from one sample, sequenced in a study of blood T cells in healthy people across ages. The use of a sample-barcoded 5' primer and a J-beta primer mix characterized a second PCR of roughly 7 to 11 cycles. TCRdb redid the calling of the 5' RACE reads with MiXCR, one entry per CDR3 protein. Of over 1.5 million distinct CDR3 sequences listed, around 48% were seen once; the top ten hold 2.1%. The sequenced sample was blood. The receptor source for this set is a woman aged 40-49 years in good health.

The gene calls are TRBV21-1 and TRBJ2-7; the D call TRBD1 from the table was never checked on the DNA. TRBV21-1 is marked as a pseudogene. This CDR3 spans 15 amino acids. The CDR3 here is CASSNWDRGLYEQYF. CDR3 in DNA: TGTGCCAGCAGCAATTGGGACAGGGGTCTGTACGAGCAGTACTTC.

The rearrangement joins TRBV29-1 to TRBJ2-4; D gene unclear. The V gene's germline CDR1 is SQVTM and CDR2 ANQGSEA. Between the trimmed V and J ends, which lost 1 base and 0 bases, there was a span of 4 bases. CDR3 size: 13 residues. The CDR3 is CSVEGIAKNIQYF. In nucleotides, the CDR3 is TGCAGCGTTGAAGGCATAGCCAAAAACATTCAGTACTTC.